This record looks at one T cell receptor (beta chain) sequence and its context. No antigen is known for it. Via MiXCR, TCRdb re-called the RT-PCR reads, giving one row per CDR3 protein. The sample shows fewer than 4,000 distinct CDR3 sequences, over 65% of them seen only once. This entry is derived from a study of yellow fever vaccine responses in identical twins. Study-level points and caveats: A vaccine T cell response that seemed partly convergent and partly personalized was reported in twins.

CDR3 length: 14 amino acids. Trimming shortened V by 0 bases and J by 9 bases, and 13 bases separated the two germline ends. Germline loops: CDR1 SGHRS, CDR2 YFSETQ. This TCR was recovered from a woman under 30 who received the yellow fever vaccine. This sample comprised T cells from blood (PBMCs), unsorted or a sorted subset (not recorded which), obtained before or after yellow fever vaccination (not recorded which). The V gene is TRBV5-1, the J gene TRBJ2-1; D might be TRBD2 (5 bases). For the CDR3, the DNA is TGCGCCAGCAGCTTGGAGTACGGGGAGATTGAGCAGTTCTTC. Encoded protein: CASSLEYGEIEQFF.